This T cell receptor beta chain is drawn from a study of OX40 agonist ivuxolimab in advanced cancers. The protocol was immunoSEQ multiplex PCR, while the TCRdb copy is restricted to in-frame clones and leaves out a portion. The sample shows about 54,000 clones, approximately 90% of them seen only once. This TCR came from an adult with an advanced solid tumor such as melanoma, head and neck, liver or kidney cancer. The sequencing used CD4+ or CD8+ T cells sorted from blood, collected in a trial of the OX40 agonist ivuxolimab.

The CDR3, as DNA: TGCGCCAGCAGCCAAGTTCTGTCGGGGGGTTCTTATGGCTACACCTTC. It is translated as CASSQVLSGGSYGYTF. The chain uses TRBV4-1 and TRBJ1-2; D possibly corresponds to TRBD1 (5 bases). Trimming left V 1 base short and J 5 bases short, with 17 bases between. The CDR3 has 16 residues. In germline, CDR1 is MGHRA, CDR2 YSYEKL.